The 31 T cell receptor beta chains below come from one sample, sequenced in a study of T cells in Graves' hyperthyroidism and ophthalmopathy. TCR beta CDR3 sequences were amplified from RNA transcripts. First-round RT-PCR with HTBI primers amplified the TCR CDR3 region. TCRdb fed the multiplex PCR reads into MiXCR, producing one record per CDR3 protein. The repertoire holds approximately 630,000 distinct CDR3 sequences, with 15% to 20% as singletons. Sequences were obtained from blood. The receptors derive from a woman aged 30 to 39 with Graves' hyperthyroidism.

This clonotype was observed a handful of times. The V call is TRBV6-1, the J call TRBJ2-1; 11 bases are shared with TRBD2. Germline lookup yields CDR1 MNHNS and CDR2 SASEGT. The CDR3 length is 14 residues. Trimming at V came to 2 bases and at J to 14 bases, leaving 8 bases not matched to a gene. The CDR3 region has the DNA TGTGCCAGCAGTGAATTCGTGGGACTAGCGGATAAGTTCTTC. This sequence encodes CASSEFVGLADKFF.

In this sample, this clonotype turned up many times. The V gene is TRBV27, the J gene TRBJ2-7; 10 nucleotides match TRBD1. Losses at the gene ends were 7 bases for V and 6 bases for J; bases not matched to a gene: 6. CDR1 is MNHEY and CDR2 is SMNVEV in the germline V gene (reference sequence). The CDR3 extends over 13 amino acids. CDR3 sequence reads: CASKDRGHREQYF. The CDR3 DNA follows: TGTGCCAGCAAAGACAGGGGGCATCGCGAGCAGTACTTC.

This clonotype was seen many times. The chain joins TRBV20-1 to TRBJ2-7, with D maybe TRBD1 (5 bases). The CDR3 totals 12 residues. Between the trimmed V and J ends, which lost 5 bases and 3 bases, there was a span of 11 bases. The V gene's germline CDR1 is DFQATT and CDR2 SNEGSKA (reference sequence). The CDR3 region has the DNA TGCAGTGCTTCTATTGACAGCTACGAGCAGTACTTC. Translation gives CSASIDSYEQYF.

This clonotype was detected only a few times. The chain employs TRBV6-5 and TRBJ1-4; D not certain. V was pared by 0 bases and J by 10 bases, with 15 bases between. Germline V gene lookup returns CDR1 MNHEY and CDR2 SVGAGI. The length of the CDR3 is 15 residues. CDR3 amino acids: CASSYSISGGGKLFF. As DNA, the CDR3 is TGTGCCAGCAGTTACTCGATTTCCGGAGGAGGAAAACTGTTTTTT.

This clonotype was counted at least ten times. The V and J genes are TRBV24-1 and TRBJ1-1, with D perhaps matching TRBD1 (6 bases). Trimming pared 10 bases from V and 1 base from J, leaving 12 bases between. The V gene's germline CDR1 is KGHDR and CDR2 SFDVKD. This CDR3 spans 13 amino acids. The CDR3 coding sequence is TGTGCCACGGGTCAGACAGGGAACACTGAAGCTTTCTTT. Protein sequence: CATGQTGNTEAFF.

This clonotype came up a few times. This rearrangement joins TRBV24-1 to TRBJ1-5; D is unclear. The CDR3 consists of 13 residues. From germline, CDR1 is KGHDR and CDR2 SFDVKD. Trimming removed 4 bases at V and 9 bases at J, with 12 bases between. The DNA for the CDR3 is TGTGCCACCAGTGAAGCGCTTTCGGGGCCCCAGCATTTT. Translated: CATSEALSGPQHF.

The rearrangement links TRBV4-3 to TRBJ2-6; the D is unclear. Trimming stripped 1 base from V and 4 bases from J, with 8 bases between. Germline CDR1 LGHNA, CDR2 YSLEER. This CDR3 is 15 amino acids long. In DNA, the CDR3 is TGCGCCAGCAGCCAAGTCCCCGCAGGGGCCAACGTCCTGACTTTC. Translating gives CASSQVPAGANVLTF.

This clonotype was recorded a few times. This may be a read error, as it is one base from a much larger clone. This sequence joins TRBV27 and TRBJ2-5, with D hard to call. The CDR3 extends over 14 amino acids. Germline CDR1 is MNHEY and CDR2 is SMNVEV (reference sequence). The CDR3 nucleotides are TGTGCCAACAGTTTAGGGCTTGCACAAGAGACCCAGTACTTC. Its translation is CANSLGLAQETQYF.

The rearrangement joins TRBV19 to TRBJ1-1; TRBD1 might be the D (6 bases). Germline V gene lookup returns CDR1 LNHDA and CDR2 SQIVND (reference sequence). The CDR3 length is 14 residues. V dropped 5 bases and J dropped 4 bases, with 14 bases sitting between them. This CDR3 is CASSFTGISTEAFF. The CDR3 DNA reads as TGTGCCAGTAGTTTTACAGGGATCTCCACTGAAGCTTTCTTT.

This clonotype has more than one count but fewer than ten. The V call is TRBV20-1, the J call TRBJ2-1; D gene unclear. The CDR3 has 14 amino acids. Per the germline V gene, CDR1 is DFQATT and CDR2 is SNEGSKA (reference sequence). Trimming removed 6 bases at V and 0 bases at J, with 12 bases between. CDR3 sequence reads: CSASSSRSYNEQFF. The CDR3 nucleotides are TGCAGTGCGAGCTCTTCTCGCTCCTACAATGAGCAGTTCTTC.

This clonotype was counted a few times. The V call is TRBV15, the J call TRBJ2-5; D not resolved. With 0 bases removed from V and 5 bases from J, the gap between germline ends came to 10 bases. In germline, CDR1 is LNHNV, CDR2 YYDKDF (reference sequence). This CDR3 comprises 14 residues. The CDR3 here is CATSRDQTKETQYF. DNA for the CDR3: TGTGCCACCAGCAGAGATCAAACTAAGGAGACCCAGTACTTC.

The sample holds a few counts of this clonotype. V gene TRBV13 combines with J gene TRBJ1-1, with no clear D. V lost 5 bases and J lost 1, with 14 bases in between. This CDR3 is 15 amino acids long. CDR1 and CDR2 from the germline V gene are PRHDT and FYEKMQ (reference sequence). The CDR3 coding sequence is TGTGCCAGCAGCCCAGGCGGCGAGGCGAACACTGAAGCTTTCTTT. This encodes CASSPGGEANTEAFF.

Notes on this clonotype: The CDR3 carries no conserved terminal phenylalanine or tryptophan, so it likely arises from a read error. The gene calls are TRBV3-1 and TRBJ1-4; the match to TRBD1 covers 7 bases. V was pared by 4 bases and J by 2 bases, with 4 bases of the junction left unmatched. Germline CDR1 LGHDT, CDR2 YNNKEL (reference sequence). The CDR3 contains 15 residues. The CDR3 protein is CASSPGTVTNEKLFS. The CDR3 DNA reads TGTGCCAGCAGCCCCGGGACAGTGACTAATGAAAAACTGTTTTCT.

This clonotype came up a few times. The chain has TRBV27 and TRBJ2-1, with D possibly TRBD2 on 6 matching bases. Trimming removed 4 bases at V and 4 bases at J, with 14 bases between. In germline, CDR1 is MNHEY, CDR2 SMNVEV (reference sequence). The CDR3 runs to 15 residues. The CDR3 region has the DNA TGTGCCAGCAGTTCGGTGGGAGGAGGGTACAATGAGCAGTTCTTC. Amino acids: CASSSVGGGYNEQFF.

The sample holds many counts of this clonotype. The J gene is TRBJ1-2, the V gene TRBV6-1, with a weak D call TRBD1 (5 bases). Trimming cost V 7 bases and J 1 base, with 13 bases left between them. CDR1 and CDR2 (germline): MNHNS, SASEGT. The CDR3 has 14 amino acids. The CDR3 reads CASIRDGVNYGYTF. DNA of the CDR3: TGTGCCAGCATCCGGGACGGTGTTAACTATGGCTACACCTTC.

This clonotype came up many times. The rearrangement uses TRBV6-1 and TRBJ2-7; 8 bases map to TRBD1. The CDR3 spans 15 residues. V lost 1 base and J lost 4; bases outside the gene matches: 6. Germline CDR1 and CDR2: MNHNS and SASEGT. The CDR3: CASSEVAGGFYEQYF. As DNA, the CDR3 is TGTGCCAGCAGTGAAGTGGCAGGGGGCTTTTACGAGCAGTACTTC.

This clonotype was observed many times. V gene TRBV2 combines with J gene TRBJ2-1; TRBD2 aligns across 11 bases. The length of the CDR3 is 13 residues. In germline, CDR1 is SNHLY, CDR2 FYNNEI. J was trimmed by 6 bases and V by 6 bases; bases with no gene match: 1. CDR3: CASRGTSGNEQFF. CDR3 in DNA: TGTGCCAGCAGAGGGACTAGCGGCAATGAGCAGTTCTTC. Combining the CDR3 with reference TRBV2 and TRBJ2-1 gives the whole variable domain EPEVTQTPSHQVTQMGQEVILRCVPISNHLYFYWYRQILGQKVEFLVSFYNNEISEKSEIFDDQFSVERPDGSNFTLKIRSTKLEDSAMYFCASRGTSGNEQFFGPGTRLTVL.

This clonotype was found many times. The chain carries TRBV30 and TRBJ1-4, with TRBD1 as a possible D gene (5 bases). Between the trimmed V and J ends, which lost 0 bases and 4 bases, there was a span of 12 bases. CDR1 is GTSNPN and CDR2 is SVGIG in the germline V gene (reference sequence). The CDR3 is 15 amino acids. In DNA, the CDR3 is TGTGCCTGGAGTGTGTTGAGGGACGTTAATGAAAAACTGTTTTTT. It translates to CAWSVLRDVNEKLFF.

Many counts were recorded for this clonotype. V usage is TRBV28 and J usage is TRBJ2-1, with a weak D call TRBD1 (6 bases). V shed 7 bases and J shed 3 bases, with 16 bases lying between them. Looked up from germline, CDR1 is MDHEN and CDR2 is SYDVKM. This CDR3 is 15 amino acids long. In DNA form, the CDR3 reads TGTGCCAGCACTTCCTACAGGGTACTCTACAATGAGCAGTTCTTC. Amino acid sequence: CASTSYRVLYNEQFF.

At least ten counts were recorded for this clonotype. CDR3 nucleotides: TGCAGTGCTCCAAGGGCTTCCATCGGCGAGCAGTACTTC. It encodes CSAPRASIGEQYF. The genes are TRBV20-1 and TRBJ2-7; no clear D. V lost 5 bases and J 6 bases, leaving 17 bases between the germline ends. Germline CDR1 reads DFQATT; CDR2 reads SNEGSKA (reference sequence). This CDR3 has 13 amino acids.

The table lists this clonotype with many counts. The DNA for the CDR3 is TGTGCCAGCAGCCAAGGACCGCACAATGAGCAGTTCTTC. This sequence encodes CASSQGPHNEQFF. The chain has TRBV3-1 and TRBJ2-1; D is unclear. The V end lost 1 base, the J end lost 5 bases, and 6 bases lay between the germline ends. Germline V lookup: CDR1 LGHDT, CDR2 YNNKEL (reference sequence). The CDR3 extends over 13 amino acids.

In its sample, this clonotype was seen many times. This chain joins TRBV5-1 and TRBJ1-1; a weak D match, TRBD1 (5 bases). Trimming left V 0 bases short and J 1 base short, with 10 bases between. This CDR3 region has 15 residues. The germline V gene has CDR1 SGHRS and CDR2 YFSETQ. The CDR3 sequence is CASSLELGPNTEAFF. In DNA form, the CDR3 reads TGCGCCAGCAGCTTGGAACTGGGGCCGAACACTGAAGCTTTCTTT.

This clonotype appeared a few times. This chain uses TRBV15 with TRBJ2-4; no definite D call. V was cut by 1 base and J by 0 bases, with 4 bases left in between. The CDR3 runs 14 residues. The V gene's germline CDR1 is LNHNV and CDR2 YYDKDF (reference sequence). In nucleotides, the CDR3 is TGTGCCACCAGCAGAGTTATAGCCAAAAACATTCAGTACTTC. It yields the protein CATSRVIAKNIQYF.

This clonotype occurred many times. The rearrangement uses TRBV11-2 and TRBJ1-1; D remains ambiguous. V gave up 0 bases and J gave up 3 bases, with 2 bases separating them. Looked up from germline, CDR1 is SGHAT and CDR2 is FQNNGV. This CDR3 comprises 12 residues. CDR3 residues: CASSLEDTEAFF. In nucleotides, the CDR3 is TGTGCCAGCAGCTTAGAGGACACTGAAGCTTTCTTT.

This clonotype was picked up many times. The chain combines TRBV7-3 with TRBJ2-7; possibly TRBD1 or TRBD2 for D (5 bases each). In germline, CDR1 is SGHTA, CDR2 FQGTGA. This CDR3 spans 14 amino acids. Trimming pared 10 bases from V and 0 bases from J, leaving 16 bases between. DNA of the CDR3: TGTGCCACCCGAAGGGACCAAAGCTCCTACGAGCAGTACTTC. This codes for CATRRDQSSYEQYF.

The sample holds many counts of this clonotype. The V gene is TRBV30, the J gene TRBJ2-2; D not certain. CDR1 is GTSNPN, CDR2 SVGIG, per germline (reference sequence). Trimming removed 2 bases from V and 6 bases from J, with 10 bases in between. The CDR3 extends over 13 amino acids. The CDR3 DNA sequence: TGTGCCTGGAGTTTCAGGATGGCCGGGGAGCTGTTTTTT. Its translation: CAWSFRMAGELFF.

J is TRBJ1-6 and V is TRBV7-3; 7 bases match TRBD1. The V gene end was trimmed by 5 bases and the J gene end by 6 bases; junction bases not matched to a gene: 7. The CDR3 sequence is 15 residues long. Germline-derived CDR1 and CDR2 are SGHTA and FQGTGA. For the CDR3, the DNA is TGTGCCAGCAGCATGACAGGGATGCTTAATTCACCCCTCCACTTT. It yields the protein CASSMTGMLNSPLHF.

This clonotype was counted many times. The rearrangement links TRBV2 to TRBJ2-1, with 10 bases matching TRBD2. The CDR3 runs 13 residues. The V and J ends lost 7 bases and 6 bases, in that order; junction bases with no gene match: 3. Germline CDR1 reads SNHLY; CDR2 reads FYNNEI. Here the CDR3 DNA reads TGTGCCAGCAACCAGCGGGAGGGCAATGAGCAGTTCTTC. Amino acids: CASNQREGNEQFF.

In its sample, this clonotype was seen a few times. The chain links TRBV9 to TRBJ2-1; 7 bases are a match to TRBD2. V lost 2 bases to trimming and J lost 7 bases; unmatched junction nucleotides: 12. The germline V gene has CDR1 SGDLS and CDR2 YYNGEE. This CDR3 is built from 16 residues. The CDR3, as DNA: TGTGCCAGCAGCGTTGGGCTGGGGGGGAGATCAAATGAGCAGTTCTTC. Translating it yields CASSVGLGGRSNEQFF.

The chain employs TRBV5-1 and TRBJ2-1; 8 bases fit TRBD2. Germline V gives CDR1 SGHRS, CDR2 YFSETQ. With 7 bases clipped from V and 4 bases from J, the junction kept 13 bases outside the gene matches. The CDR3 is 16 amino acids. CDR3: CASRVQAGAGYNEQFF. Here the CDR3 DNA reads TGCGCCAGCCGAGTACAAGCGGGGGCCGGATACAATGAGCAGTTCTTC.

This clonotype has more than one count but fewer than ten. This chain connects TRBV19 to TRBJ1-1; D is ambiguous. Trimming took off 7 bases at V and 4 bases at J, with 10 bases between the two ends. This CDR3 comprises 12 residues. CDR1 and CDR2 (germline): LNHDA, SQIVND (reference sequence). The chain's CDR3 is CASNIGVTEAFF. The CDR3 DNA follows: TGTGCCAGTAATATTGGGGTCACTGAAGCTTTCTTT.